This is a list of T cell receptor beta chains from one sample in a study of beta chain features in type 1 diabetes. Sequencing was performed with immunoSEQ multiplex PCR; in TCRdb, only in-frame clones are kept and a portion is missing. The sample has about 150,000 clones, about 8.1% seen once. Sequencing was done on a sample of central memory CD4+ T cells from blood. Receptors were obtained from a man aged 18 to 29 in good health. Each CDR3 is given with its conserved first and last residue. Each record gives: clone size, V gene, J gene, D gene, CDR3 protein, CDR3 DNA. D genes are given only for firm matches. The size of a clone is reported for some rows only, either as once, few or many, or as a class for expanded clones.

few,TRBV4-2,TRBJ2-2,.,CASSPVVSGNTGELFF,TGTGCCAGCAGCCCGGTGGTTAGCGGGAACACCGGGGAGCTGTTTTTT
.,TRBV5-6,TRBJ2-3,.,CASGPTDTQYF,TGTGCCAGCGGCCCAACAGATACGCAGTATTTT
few,TRBV2,TRBJ1-3,TRBD1,CASSTTGGSGNTIYF,TGTGCCAGCAGTACGACAGGGGGCTCTGGAAACACCATATATTTT
.,TRBV9,TRBJ2-1,TRBD2,CASSVVGSGGYNEQFF,TGTGCCAGCAGCGTAGTCGGTAGCGGGGGCTACAATGAGCAGTTCTTC
.,TRBV7-2,TRBJ2-7,.,CASSLHSGDYEQYF,TGTGCCAGCAGCTTACACTCGGGAGACTACGAGCAGTACTTC
many,TRBV7-3,TRBJ2-3,.,CASSQTSADTQYF,TGTGCCAGCAGCCAGACTAGTGCAGATACGCAGTATTTT
.,TRBV18,TRBJ1-2,.,CASKPFAQGYYGYTF,TGTGCCAGCAAACCCTTTGCACAGGGATACTATGGCTACACCTTC
few,TRBV7-2,TRBJ2-1,TRBD1,CASSLRTGANEQFF,TGTGCCAGCAGCTTACGGACAGGGGCGAATGAGCAGTTCTTC
.,TRBV10-3,TRBJ2-2,.,CAISEILEAGELFF,TGTGCCATCAGTGAGATACTGGAGGCCGGGGAGCTGTTTTTT
many,TRBV4-2,TRBJ2-1,TRBD2,CASSQDRGDYNEQFF,TGTGCCAGCAGCCAAGATCGGGGGGACTACAATGAGCAGTTCTTC
few,TRBV6-5,TRBJ1-1,TRBD1,CASSSSGQGVNTEAFF,TGTGCCAGCAGTTCCTCGGGACAGGGGGTGAACACTGAAGCTTTCTTT
many,TRBV30,TRBJ1-5,.,CAWSVMAGDQPQHF,TGTGCCTGGAGTGTAATGGCCGGGGATCAGCCCCAGCATTTT
many,TRBV7-2,TRBJ2-7,TRBD2,CATSAGGSSYEQYF,TGTGCCACTTCGGCCGGCGGGAGCTCCTACGAGCAGTACTTC
few,TRBV20-1,TRBJ1-5,.,CSAGSKRQHF,TGCAGTGCTGGATCGAAGCGCCAGCATTTT
few,TRBV18,TRBJ2-3,TRBD2,CASSLSGDRTDTQYF,TGTGCCAGCTCCCTAAGCGGGGACCGCACAGATACGCAGTATTTT
.,TRBV7-3,TRBJ2-1,.,CASSPHDKLNEQFF,TGTGCCAGCAGCCCTCACGATAAGCTAAATGAGCAGTTCTTC
.,TRBV11-3,TRBJ2-1,TRBD1,CASSALAGGRVDEQFF,TGTGCCAGCAGCGCTTTGGCAGGGGGACGTGTCGATGAGCAGTTCTTC
few,TRBV5-1,TRBJ1-5,TRBD1,CASSLEPGGLQPQHF,TGCGCCAGCAGCTTGGAACCAGGGGGCCTGCAGCCCCAGCATTTT
few,TRBV6-5,TRBJ1-2,TRBD1,CASSSRDRTSYTF,TGTGCCAGCAGTAGCCGGGACAGAACGAGCTACACCTTC
many,TRBV29-1,TRBJ2-1,.,CSTSRSSNEQFF,TGCAGCACATCACGGAGCTCCAATGAGCAGTTCTTC